This passage covers 20 T cell receptor beta chains from one sample sequenced in a study of shared clonotypes between healthy human individuals. Clones were read by immunoSEQ multiplex PCR, and TCRdb kept only the in-frame ones, dropping some. The sample has 300,000 to 400,000 clones, around 67% seen once; the top ten hold more than 9%. Sequencing was carried out using memory CD4+ T cells sorted from blood. Subset defined: CD45RA-negative fraction. These receptors were obtained from a man aged 30-40 years in good health.

The chain employs TRBV7-3 and TRBJ2-2, with D hard to call. V was trimmed by 5 bases and J by 2 bases, leaving 9 bases between them. Germline-derived CDR1 and CDR2 are SGHTA and FQGTGA. The CDR3 sequence is 14 residues long. CDR3 DNA sequence: TGTGCCAGCAGCCCCACCCGCAACACCGGGGAGCTGTTTTTT. It is translated as CASSPTRNTGELFF.

This clone has just a few counts. This sequence joins TRBV10-3 and TRBJ2-7; D gene unclear. Looked up from germline, CDR1 is ENHRY and CDR2 is SYGVKD. The CDR3 length is 16 residues. V was clipped by 3 bases and J by 2 bases, with 17 bases between them. CDR3 region: CAISESEKRNTYEQYF. In DNA, the CDR3 is TGTGCCATCAGTGAATCGGAGAAAAGGAACACCTACGAGCAGTACTTC.

The chain couples TRBV25-1 to TRBJ1-4; 8 nucleotides align to TRBD1. J was trimmed by 5 bases and V by 4 bases; bases with no gene match: 9. Germline lookup yields CDR1 MGHDK and CDR2 SYGVNS. This CDR3 has 16 amino acids. Here the CDR3 DNA reads TGTGCCAGCAGTGTTGATGGACAGGGACTAAATGAAAAACTGTTTTTT. Translated: CASSVDGQGLNEKLFF.

V usage is TRBV11-3 and J usage is TRBJ2-1; maybe TRBD1 (6 bases). In germline, CDR1 is SGHNT, CDR2 YENEEA. The CDR3 spans 16 residues. The V gene lost 0 bases and the J gene lost 5 bases, with 14 bases spanning the gap. The CDR3 here is CASSLDGGPPDNEQFF. As DNA, the CDR3 is TGTGCCAGCAGCTTAGATGGGGGCCCACCGGACAATGAGCAGTTCTTC.

V gene TRBV6-1 combines with J gene TRBJ2-1; 8 bases line up with TRBD2. CDR1 MNHNS and CDR2 SASEGT come from the germline V gene. This CDR3 spans 15 amino acids. V trimming: 4 bases; J trimming: 4 bases; junction bases outside the gene matches: 6. This chain's CDR3 is CASSGGGLAYNEQFF. The CDR3 coding sequence is TGTGCCAGCAGTGGAGGAGGACTAGCTTACAATGAGCAGTTCTTC.

The chain carries TRBV5-8 and TRBJ2-4; D may match TRBD1 or TRBD2 (5 bases each). Trimming stripped 0 bases from V and 0 bases from J, with 16 bases between. The CDR3 runs 18 residues. CDR1 SGHTS and CDR2 YDEGEE come from the germline V gene. The chain's CDR3 is CASSLAGASLLAKNIQYF. The CDR3 DNA reads as TGTGCCAGCAGCTTGGCCGGGGCGTCGCTTCTAGCCAAAAACATTCAGTACTTC.

This clone was counted ten times or more. This chain uses TRBV28 with TRBJ1-5, with D unresolved. The CDR3 sequence is 14 residues long. Germline CDR1 reads MDHEN; CDR2 reads SYDVKM. With 7 bases removed from V and 6 bases from J, the gap between germline ends came to 16 bases. DNA for the CDR3: TGTGCCAGCACTCTAGGCCTGGGAATTCAGCCCCAGCATTTT. The encoded protein is CASTLGLGIQPQHF.

This chain joins TRBV19 and TRBJ1-5; 7 positions agree with TRBD1. The trim removed 8 bases at V and 2 bases at J, leaving 6 bases unmatched. Germline CDR1 LNHDA, CDR2 SQIVND (reference sequence). There are 14 residues in the CDR3. Here the CDR3 reads CASSDRVGNQPQHF. The CDR3 DNA follows: TGTGCCAGTTCCGACAGGGTGGGCAATCAGCCCCAGCATTTT.

Remarks on this clone: Being one base from a much bigger clone, this may be a read error. The sample holds other DNA sequences that translate to the same CDR3. The chain couples TRBV13 to TRBJ2-5; D unresolved. The CDR3 length is 15 residues. Trimming stripped 5 bases from V and 5 bases from J, with 18 bases between. The germline gives CDR1 PRHDT, CDR2 FYEKMQ (reference sequence). In DNA form, the CDR3 reads TGTGCCAGCAGCACCGGGCTGGGCGGTGGGGAGACCCAGTACTTC. Translating gives CASSTGLGGGETQYF.

This clone is a singleton in its sample. This rearrangement joins TRBV5-5 to TRBJ2-6; D is unclear. The germline gives CDR1 SGHKS, CDR2 YYEKEE (reference sequence). The CDR3 runs to 17 residues. V was cut by 6 bases and J by 5 bases, with 21 bases left in between. The CDR3 DNA is TGTGCCAGCACCTCCACTCTCGCACAAAGTCGGGCCAACGTCCTGACTTTC. This encodes CASTSTLAQSRANVLTF.

The gene calls are TRBV5-4 and TRBJ2-3, with 9 bases identical to TRBD2. Germline V gene sequence: CDR1 SGHNT, CDR2 YYREEE (reference sequence). Losses at the gene ends were 0 bases for V and 6 bases for J; bases not matched to a gene: 5. The CDR3 spans 15 residues. Here the CDR3 reads CASSLAGREGDTQYF. CDR3 DNA sequence: TGTGCCAGCAGCTTGGCCGGGCGGGAGGGGGATACGCAGTATTTT.

This clone came up a few times. The genes are TRBV29-1 and TRBJ2-7; no firm D call. The CDR3 spans 13 residues. Trimming took off 7 bases at V and 6 bases at J, with 19 bases between the two ends. The germline gives CDR1 SQVTM, CDR2 ANQGSEA. The chain's CDR3 is CSAALHGSTEQYF. CDR3 coding DNA: TGCAGCGCTGCCCTCCATGGGTCCACCGAGCAGTACTTC.

This clone was detected once. V and J are TRBV9 and TRBJ2-5; 8 bases line up with TRBD1. The CDR3 is made up of 15 amino acids. Germline V gene data show CDR1 as SGDLS and CDR2 as YYNGEE. V gave up 0 bases and J gave up 0 bases; unmatched junction bases: 1. CDR3 bases: TGTGCCAGCAGCGTAGGACAGGGGTACCAAGAGACCCAGTACTTC. The encoded protein is CASSVGQGYQETQYF.

This clone was recorded a few times. V and J are TRBV7-9 and TRBJ2-2; TRBD2 is a possible D gene (5 bases). Between the trimmed V and J ends, which lost 5 bases and 7 bases, there was a span of 8 bases. Germline-derived CDR1 and CDR2 are SEHNR and FQNEAQ (reference sequence). The CDR3 is 12 residues long. DNA of the CDR3: TGTGCCAGCAGCCCAGAGGGCGGGGAGCTGTTTTTT. Residues: CASSPEGGELFF.

CDR3 region: CASTDRTSANEQYF. DNA for the CDR3: TGTGCCAGTACCGATAGGACTAGCGCAAACGAGCAGTACTTC. This rearrangement joins TRBV19 to TRBJ2-7; 9 positions match TRBD2. Germline V gives CDR1 LNHDA, CDR2 SQIVND (reference sequence). This CDR3 region has 14 residues. The J segment lost 5 bases and the V segment lost 7 bases, leaving 9 bases of the junction unmatched.

The gene calls are TRBV2 and TRBJ1-2; 7 bases are shared with TRBD1. From germline, CDR1 is SNHLY and CDR2 FYNNEI. V dropped 4 bases and J dropped 7; count of bases not matched to a gene: 3. This CDR3 spans 12 amino acids. CDR3 sequence (DNA): TGTGCCAGCAGTGGACAGGGTCCTGGCTACACCTTC. The encoded protein is CASSGQGPGYTF.

The rearrangement joins TRBV18 to TRBJ2-3; D is undetermined. V was trimmed by 5 bases and J by 6 bases, leaving 12 bases between them. This CDR3 has 13 residues. Germline assignment: CDR1 KGHSH and CDR2 LQKENI. The CDR3 bases are TGTGCCAGCTCATCCCTACCATCGGATACGCAGTATTTT. Translating gives CASSSLPSDTQYF.

This clone was detected a few times. The V call is TRBV6-4, the J call TRBJ2-1; 9 nucleotides match TRBD2. V was clipped by 4 bases and J by 0 bases; unmatched bases: 1. CDR1 and CDR2 (germline): MRHNA, SNTAGT. The CDR3 loop spans 15 amino acids. CDR3 in DNA: TGTGCCAGCAGTGTAGCGGGAGACTCCTACAATGAGCAGTTCTTC. As protein: CASSVAGDSYNEQFF.

The V and J genes are TRBV7-2 and TRBJ1-2; TRBD1 matches 7 bases. CDR3 length: 13 amino acids. V was pared by 2 bases and J by 5 bases, with 2 bases of the junction left unmatched. Germline V gene lookup returns CDR1 SGHTA and CDR2 FQGNSA. Here the CDR3 reads CASSLYRGYGYTF. In DNA, the CDR3 is TGTGCCAGCAGCTTATACAGGGGTTATGGCTACACCTTC.

The rearrangement links TRBV10-3 to TRBJ2-7, with 8 bases fitting TRBD2. The germline CDR1 and CDR2 sequences are ENHRY and SYGVKD. The V segment lost 4 bases and the J segment 6 bases; nucleotides outside the gene matches: 5. The CDR3 runs to 13 residues. The CDR3 region has the DNA TGTGCCATCAGTGGCCGGGAGGGCCTCGAGCAGTACTTC. As protein: CAISGREGLEQYF.